The 8 T cell receptor beta chains given below trace back to one sample, sequenced in a study of blood T cell repertoires in COVID-19. Assay: immunoSEQ multiplex PCR; the TCRdb copy retains only in-frame clones and omits some. Of about 140,000 clones in the sample, around 80% are singletons; the top ten hold 4.5% to 5%. The sequencing sample was made of peripheral blood. These receptors all stem from a woman aged 80 or over with active or convalescent COVID-19.

This chain connects TRBV3-1 (or the pseudogene TRBV3-2) to TRBJ2-5, with 11 positions matching TRBD2. The V gene's germline CDR1 is LGHDT and CDR2 YNNKEL (reference sequence). This CDR3 spans 16 amino acids. The V gene end was trimmed by 1 base and the J gene end by 2 bases; junction bases not matched to a gene: 3. The CDR3 DNA sequence: TGTGCCAGCAGCCAAGCGACTAGCGGGAATCAAGAGACCCAGTACTTC. This codes for CASSQATSGNQETQYF.

The rearrangement joins TRBV7-2 to TRBJ2-5; D gene ambiguous. Trimming pared 1 base from V and 2 bases from J, leaving 5 bases between. The CDR3 sequence is 13 residues long. Germline-derived CDR1 and CDR2 are SGHTA and FQGNSA. Here the CDR3 DNA reads TGTGCCAGCAGCTTAGTCGTACAAGAGACCCAGTACTTC. This codes for CASSLVVQETQYF. Drawing the rest from reference TRBV7-2 and TRBJ2-5, the complete variable domain is GAGVSQSPSNKVTEKGKDVELRCDPISGHTALYWYRQSLGQGLEFLIYFQGNSAPDKSGLPSDRFSAERTGGSVSTLTIQRTQQEDSAVYLCASSLVVQETQYFGPGTRLLVL.

CDR3 nucleotides: TGCGCCAGCAGCCGGATCGCTAGAGGGGGACCTACCTCCTACGAGCAGTACTTC. Amino acid sequence: CASSRIARGGPTSYEQYF. V usage is TRBV4-3 and J usage is TRBJ2-7; D is perhaps TRBD1 (6 bases). Germline CDR1 LGHNA, CDR2 YSLEER. Deletions cut 4 bases from V and 0 bases from J, with 22 bases between. CDR3 length equals 18 residues.

The chain couples TRBV7-2 to TRBJ1-1; D not certain. The CDR3 loop spans 17 amino acids. Germline assignment: CDR1 SGHTA and CDR2 FQGNSA. The germline V and J ends were trimmed by 1 base and 0 bases, with 15 bases remaining between them. The CDR3 DNA reads as TGTGCCAGCAGCTTAGGGGCGTCACCGGGAGTGAACACTGAAGCTTTCTTT. This sequence encodes CASSLGASPGVNTEAFF.

V is TRBV19 and J is TRBJ1-1, with 8 bases that match TRBD1. Germline lookup yields CDR1 LNHDA and CDR2 SQIVND (reference sequence). The ends lost 7 bases at V and 3 bases at J; junction bases unmatched: 13. The CDR3 has 16 residues. The CDR3 nucleotides are TGTGCCAGTACCTACTACAGGGGGATTCGTGACACTGAAGCTTTCTTT. Encoded protein: CASTYYRGIRDTEAFF.

The gene calls are TRBV19 and TRBJ1-5, with D perhaps matching TRBD1 (5 bases). The CDR3 loop spans 15 amino acids. Germline CDR1 LNHDA, CDR2 SQIVND (reference sequence). V was clipped by 5 bases and J by 0 bases, with 11 bases between them. CDR3 bases: TGTGCCAGTAGTGTCGACAGAAATAGCAATCAGCCCCAGCATTTT. This codes for CASSVDRNSNQPQHF.

This sequence joins TRBV7-2 and TRBJ2-5, with TRBD1 matching over 8 bases. This CDR3 has 14 residues. Germline CDR1 reads SGHTA; CDR2 reads FQGNSA. Germline trimming cut 9 bases from V and 5 bases from J; bases unmatched to any gene: 11. In nucleotides, the CDR3 is TGTGCCAGTTCGGACAGGGTAAGGGCGGAGACCCAGTACTTC. This sequence encodes CASSDRVRAETQYF.

V usage is TRBV27 and J usage is TRBJ2-7, with D possibly being TRBD2 (5 bases). Germline CDR1 MNHEY, CDR2 SMNVEV (reference sequence). With 11 bases removed from V and 6 bases from J, the gap between germline ends came to 23 bases. This CDR3 is built from 14 residues. The CDR3 sequence: CAQGEGPFCVEQYF. Here the CDR3 DNA reads TGTGCCCAAGGTGAGGGCCCTTTTTGCGTCGAGCAGTACTTC.